This T cell receptor (beta chain) is from a study of glioma-infiltrating T cells after dendritic cell vaccination (dated by TCRdb to about 2016). Notes on the research overall: The cohort comprised approximately 15 glioblastoma patients from Phase I and II dendritic cell vaccination trials, 9 newly diagnosed and 6 with recurrent disease. Each patient got three intradermal injections of the dendritic cell vaccine, spaced at biweekly intervals, in the arm below the axilla. TCR sequencing metrics, including TIL content and tumor-blood repertoire overlap, were correlated with survival after dendritic cell vaccination. Deep sequencing of TCR beta CDR3 regions was used to quantify tumor-infiltrating lymphocyte content and compare tumor and blood repertoires in dendritic cell-vaccinated glioblastoma patients. Patients received autologous tumor lysate-pulsed dendritic cell vaccination between the early 2000s and the early 2010s. The vaccine was prepared from monocyte-derived dendritic cells that were cultured for 6 to 7 days with IL-4 and GM-CSF and then pulsed overnight with autologous tumor lysate.

The study at large found these results: No direct relationship between TCR clonality and survival was found, suggesting a diverse polyclonal response may matter. The cohort was small and heterogeneous, only a few patients had full blood and tumor sets, and even fewer had initial-recurrent tumor pairs. After dendritic cell vaccination, a higher estimated pretreatment TIL content predicted longer time to progression and overall survival. The three-group TCR overlap response model was described as speculative and requiring prospective validation.

The immunoSEQ assay amplified TCRB CDR3 regions from roughly 2 micrograms of genomic DNA, or from all available DNA when less than that amount was available. The multiplex PCR employed 60 forward primers targeting TCR V beta segments and 13 reverse primers targeting J beta segments. Synthetic control templates were spiked into each sample at limiting dilution to estimate reads per starting template. The Illumina HiSeq System generated 87 bp sequencing reads. In the paper's pipeline: PCR and sequencing errors were removed by a nearest neighbor algorithm that merged closely related sequences. TCR overlap was defined as the percentage of unique tumor TCR beta sequences that were also present in the same patient's peripheral blood. TCRdb's version of the immuneACCESS table is confined to in-frame rearrangements and falls short of the full clone set. An unresolved V gene accounts for under half of the shortfall where checked; the remainder is of unknown origin. The V and J calls and clone size are taken from that table; D and trimming were inferred from the DNA. This sample lists around 78,000 clones; around 90% were detected once. Of the sample, 2% to 2.5% is held by the ten largest clones.

Remarks on this clone: No cognate antigen has been identified for it. Base qualities are missing; no much larger clone stands one base away.

The time point label of this sample denotes: after dendritic cell vaccination, including at tumor progression/relapse. Patients were selected for having adequate residual fresh-frozen tumor tissue and more than two years of available survival data. Molecular status otherwise varied across the glioblastoma patients, but none of them carried an isocitrate dehydrogenase mutation. PBMC collection took place before vaccination, two weeks after the third vaccination, and at tumor progression if progression occurred. Genomic DNA was extracted with the Qiagen DNeasy Blood extraction Kit. Spanning cysteine to phenylalanine, the CDR3 consists of 17 amino acids. The read is trimmed to its CDR3 DNA, 51 bases read in frame from base 1. Taken from the germline V gene, the CDR1 and CDR2 loops are MGHRA and YSYEKL. Trimming costs V 1 base and J 0 bases, and their ends lie 16 bases apart.

The sample in question was blood, obtained after dendritic cell vaccination. This clonotype was sampled from a human donor with glioblastoma. The V and J genes are TRBV4-1 and TRBJ2-7; the best D guess is TRBD2, with 6 bases matching. The CDR3 reads CASSQGRGLQNSYEQYF. The DNA sequence is given as TGCGCCAGCAGCCAAGGGAGGGGCCTACAGAACTCCTACGAGCAGTACTTC.